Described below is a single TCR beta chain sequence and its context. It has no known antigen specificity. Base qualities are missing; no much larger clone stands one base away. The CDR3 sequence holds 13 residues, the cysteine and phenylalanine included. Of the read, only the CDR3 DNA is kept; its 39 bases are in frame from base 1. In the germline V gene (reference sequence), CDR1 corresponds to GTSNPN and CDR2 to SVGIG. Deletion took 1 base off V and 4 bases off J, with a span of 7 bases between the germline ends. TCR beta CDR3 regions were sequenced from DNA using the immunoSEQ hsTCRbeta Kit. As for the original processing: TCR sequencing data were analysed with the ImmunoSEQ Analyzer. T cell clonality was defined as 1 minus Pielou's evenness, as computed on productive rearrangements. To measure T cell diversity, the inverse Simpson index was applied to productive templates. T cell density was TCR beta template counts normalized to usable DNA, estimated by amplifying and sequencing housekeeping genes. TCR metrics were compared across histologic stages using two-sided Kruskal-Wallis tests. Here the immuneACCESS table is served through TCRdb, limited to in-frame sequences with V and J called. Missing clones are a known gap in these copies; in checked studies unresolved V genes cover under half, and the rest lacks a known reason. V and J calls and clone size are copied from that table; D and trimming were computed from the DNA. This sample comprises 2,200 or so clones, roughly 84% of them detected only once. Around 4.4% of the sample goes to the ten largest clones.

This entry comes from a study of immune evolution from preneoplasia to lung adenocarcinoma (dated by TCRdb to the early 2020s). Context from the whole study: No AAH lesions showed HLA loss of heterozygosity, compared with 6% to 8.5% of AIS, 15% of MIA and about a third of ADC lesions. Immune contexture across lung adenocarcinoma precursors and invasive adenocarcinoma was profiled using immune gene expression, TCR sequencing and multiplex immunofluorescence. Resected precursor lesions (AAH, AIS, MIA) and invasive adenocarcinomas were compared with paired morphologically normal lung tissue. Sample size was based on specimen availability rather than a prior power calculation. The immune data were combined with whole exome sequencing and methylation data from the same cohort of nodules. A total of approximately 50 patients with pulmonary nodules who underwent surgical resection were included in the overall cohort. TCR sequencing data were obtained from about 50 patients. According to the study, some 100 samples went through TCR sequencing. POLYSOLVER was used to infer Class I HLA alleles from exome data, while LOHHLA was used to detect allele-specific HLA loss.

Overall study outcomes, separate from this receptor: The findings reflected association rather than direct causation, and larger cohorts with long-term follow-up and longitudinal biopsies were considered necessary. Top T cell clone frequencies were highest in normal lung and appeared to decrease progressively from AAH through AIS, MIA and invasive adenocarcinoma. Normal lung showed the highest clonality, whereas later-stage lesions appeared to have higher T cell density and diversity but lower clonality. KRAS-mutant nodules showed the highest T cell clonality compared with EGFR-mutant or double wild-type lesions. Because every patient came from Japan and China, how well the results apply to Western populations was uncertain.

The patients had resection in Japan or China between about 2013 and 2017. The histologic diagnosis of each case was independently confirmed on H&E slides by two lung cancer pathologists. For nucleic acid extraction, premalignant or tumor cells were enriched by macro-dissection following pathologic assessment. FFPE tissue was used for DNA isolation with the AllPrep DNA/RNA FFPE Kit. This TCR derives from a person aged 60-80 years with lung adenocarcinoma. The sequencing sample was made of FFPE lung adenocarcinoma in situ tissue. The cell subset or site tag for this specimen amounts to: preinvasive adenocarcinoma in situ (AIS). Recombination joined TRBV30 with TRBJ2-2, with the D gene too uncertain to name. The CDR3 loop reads CAWSGILTGELFF. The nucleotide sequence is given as TGTGCCTGGAGTGGCATTCTCACCGGGGAGCTGTTTTTT.